The rows below give T cell receptor beta chains drawn from one sample of a study of blood T cell repertoires in COVID-19. Clones were read by immunoSEQ multiplex PCR, and TCRdb kept only the in-frame ones, dropping some. The sample shows about 120,000 clones, about 86% of them seen only once. Input material: peripheral blood. These receptors were obtained from a man in his 70s who had recovered from COVID-19. Both conserved end residues are part of each CDR3. The D gene is left open where the match is weak.

J: TRBJ2-5; V: TRBV11-2; D: .; DNA: TGTGCCAGCAGCCTAGGGCGCGTCGGGGAGACCCAGTACTTC; CDR3: CASSLGRVGETQYF
J: TRBJ2-7; V: TRBV10-3; D: TRBD1; DNA: TGTGCCATCAGCCTATACAGGGGCTCCTACGAGCAGTACTTC; CDR3: CAISLYRGSYEQYF
J: TRBJ2-1; V: TRBV12-3/TRBV12-4; D: TRBD1; DNA: TGTGCCAGCAGTTTTCGGGACAGGGCGTTCTTC; CDR3: CASSFRDRAFF
J: TRBJ1-2; V: TRBV2; D: .; DNA: TGTGCCAGCAGTGTACGGGGGAGGGATGGCTACACCTTC; CDR3: CASSVRGRDGYTF
J: TRBJ1-1; V: TRBV5-8; D: .; DNA: TGTGCCAGCAGCTTCGCGGGACGGGAGAACACTGAAGCTTTCTTT; CDR3: CASSFAGRENTEAFF
J: TRBJ2-2; V: TRBV19; D: .; DNA: TGTGCCAGTAGTATAGTAAGGGCGGGACCCACCGGGGAGCTGTTTTTT; CDR3: CASSIVRAGPTGELFF
J: TRBJ2-5; V: TRBV30; D: TRBD2; DNA: TGTGCCTGGAAGAGCCTAGCGGGAGGGCACGGGGAGACCCAGTACTTC; CDR3: CAWKSLAGGHGETQYF
J: TRBJ1-1; V: TRBV19; D: .; DNA: TGTGCCAGCAGGTGGGCCTTTATGAACACTGAAGCTTTCTTT; CDR3: CASRWAFMNTEAFF
J: TRBJ2-7; V: TRBV19; D: .; DNA: TGTGCCAGTAGTAATTGGGGAGGCGAGCAGTACTTC; CDR3: CASSNWGGEQYF
J: TRBJ2-7; V: TRBV5-6; D: TRBD1; DNA: TGTGCCAGCAGCTCCGGGACAGATCCCTCCTACGAGCAGTACTTC; CDR3: CASSSGTDPSYEQYF
J: TRBJ1-2; V: TRBV6-5; D: .; DNA: TGTGCCAGCACAACGATCGCCGGCTATGGCTACACCTTC; CDR3: CASTTIAGYGYTF
J: TRBJ1-5; V: TRBV5-1; D: TRBD1; DNA: TGCGCCAGCAGCTTGATGGGGACAGGCCAGCCCCAGCATTTT; CDR3: CASSLMGTGQPQHF
J: TRBJ1-1; V: TRBV5-6; D: TRBD1; DNA: TGTGCCAGCAGCCATAGTCCCGGGACAGGGCCCACTGAAGCTTTCTTT; CDR3: CASSHSPGTGPTEAFF
J: TRBJ2-7; V: TRBV13; D: TRBD2; DNA: TGTGCCAGCAGCTGGCCCCCGCCAGCGGGGGTTAACAACGAGCAGTACTTC; CDR3: CASSWPPPAGVNNEQYF
J: TRBJ2-1; V: TRBV4-2; D: TRBD2; DNA: TGTGCCAGCAGCCACGTCTTAGCGGGAGGGTCCTACAATGAGCAGTTCTTC; CDR3: CASSHVLAGGSYNEQFF
J: TRBJ2-5; V: TRBV10-3; D: .; DNA: TGTGCCATCAGTGAGTCGAATCGAGGGCAAGAGACCCAGTACTTC; CDR3: CAISESNRGQETQYF